Shown below are 14 T cell receptor beta chains from a single sample sequenced in a study of T cells in Graves' hyperthyroidism and ophthalmopathy. The TCR beta CDR3 regions underwent amplification using RNA transcripts as the source. In the first-round RT-PCR of the TCR CDR3, the HTBI primer set was used. MiXCR was run by TCRdb on the multiplex PCR reads, yielding one entry per CDR3 protein. The sample contains fewer than 250,000 distinct CDR3 sequences, roughly 15% of which appear only once. Material for sequencing was blood. These TCRs come from a woman younger than 35 with Graves' ophthalmopathy.

This clonotype was seen only a few times. CDR3 DNA: TGTGCCAGCTCACACCCCGGGACAGGGCTCTGGACCCAGTACTTC. Protein: CASSHPGTGLWTQYF. The gene calls are TRBV18 and TRBJ2-5; 9 bases are shared with TRBD1. Germline lookup yields CDR1 KGHSH and CDR2 LQKENI. The J segment lost 7 bases and the V segment lost 4 bases, leaving 10 bases of the junction unmatched. The CDR3 consists of 15 residues.

The V gene is TRBV3-1, the J gene TRBJ1-2; D gene ambiguous. The V gene lost 1 base and the J gene lost 8 bases, with 17 bases spanning the gap. Germline CDR1 is LGHDT and CDR2 is YNNKEL (reference sequence). The CDR3 consists of 15 residues. The CDR3 DNA reads as TGTGCCAGCAGCCAAGTGCCCCCCGGAGGAGAGGGCTACACCTTC. This sequence encodes CASSQVPPGGEGYTF. Based on the CDR3 plus reference TRBV3-1 and TRBJ1-2, the full variable domain is DTAVSQTPKYLVTQMGNDKSIKCEQNLGHDTMYWYKQDSKKFLKIMFSYNNKELIINETVPNRFSPKSPDKAHLNLHINSLELGDSAVYFCASSQVPPGGEGYTFGSGTRLTVV.

V gene TRBV7-3 combines with J gene TRBJ2-1; unclear D gene. This CDR3 is 14 amino acids long. Looked up from germline, CDR1 is SGHTA and CDR2 is FQGTGA. Trimming removed 0 bases at V and 5 bases at J, with 8 bases between. The CDR3 DNA reads TGTGCCAGCAGCTTAACGGTAGGGAACAATGAGCAGTTCTTC. This sequence encodes CASSLTVGNNEQFF.

This clonotype was counted many times. This chain uses TRBV18 with TRBJ2-1; perhaps TRBD2 as D (6 bases). CDR1 and CDR2 (germline): KGHSH, LQKENI. The CDR3 consists of 13 residues. V dropped 2 bases and J dropped 9 bases, with 11 bases sitting between them. CDR3 loop: CASSPMTAGEQFF. The CDR3 DNA reads TGTGCCAGCTCACCAATGACAGCGGGTGAGCAGTTCTTC.

This clonotype was observed at least ten times. This chain connects TRBV5-1 to TRBJ2-3, with TRBD2 identical over 12 bases. V shed 0 bases, J shed 5 bases, and the junction held 10 bases outside the gene matches. CDR3 size: 18 residues. Per germline, CDR1 SGHRS and CDR2 YFSETQ. CDR3 nucleotides: TGCGCCAGCAGCTTGGGTCAGACTAGCGGGGGACAAGGAGATACGCAGTATTTT. Translation gives CASSLGQTSGGQGDTQYF.

This clonotype has a count of ten or more. Germline and junction disagree at one end, which may indicate a read error. The gene calls are TRBV6-1 and TRBJ2-5; either TRBD1 or TRBD2 may supply D (5 bases each). This CDR3 comprises 11 residues. Germline-derived CDR1 and CDR2 are MNHNS and SASEGT. DNA of the CDR3: TGTGCCAGCCCCGCCCGGGGACCCCAGTGCTTC. Its translation is CASPARGPQCF.

This clonotype was seen many times. The rearrangement uses TRBV15 and TRBJ2-3, with no clear D. Trimming cost V 0 bases and J 1 base, with 8 bases left between them. This CDR3 has 15 residues. CDR1 is LNHNV, CDR2 YYDKDF, per germline (reference sequence). As DNA, the CDR3 is TGTGCCACCAGCAGAGATTACGCCGGCACAGATACGCAGTATTTT. Translated: CATSRDYAGTDTQYF.

In its sample, this clonotype was seen many times. V usage is TRBV2 and J usage is TRBJ2-7; TRBD2 matches at 12 bases. CDR3 length: 15 amino acids. The germline V gene encodes CDR1 SNHLY and CDR2 FYNNEI. The V and J ends lost 7 bases and 7 bases, in that order; junction bases with no gene match: 11. CDR3 coding DNA: TGTGCCAGCAACCCACTAGCGGGGGGTCCTCAGGAGCAGTACTTC. Translated: CASNPLAGGPQEQYF.

This clonotype was picked up many times. The chain recombines TRBV10-3 with TRBJ1-1, with D perhaps TRBD1 (6 bases). V was pared by 3 bases and J by 0 bases, with 14 bases between. The germline V gene encodes CDR1 ENHRY and CDR2 SYGVKD. This CDR3 is 16 amino acids long. The CDR3 DNA follows: TGTGCCATCAGTGAATGGGGGGGCTCGATGAACACTGAAGCTTTCTTT. Translating it yields CAISEWGGSMNTEAFF.

This clonotype was seen repeatedly, ten times or more. The chain joins TRBV5-8 to TRBJ1-1; D gene uncertain. This CDR3 has 16 amino acids. Germline CDR1 SGHTS, CDR2 YDEGEE. Trimming pared 1 base from V and 3 bases from J, leaving 16 bases between. This chain's CDR3 is CASSLPGHLDHTEAFF. The CDR3 bases are TGTGCCAGCAGCTTGCCGGGCCACCTCGACCACACTGAAGCTTTCTTT.

This clonotype was found a few times. The chain employs TRBV4-2 and TRBJ2-1; 9 positions agree with TRBD2. The CDR3 contains 18 residues. V lost 0 bases, J lost 4 bases, and 10 bases stayed unmatched. The germline V gene has CDR1 LGHNA and CDR2 YNFKEQ. The CDR3 sequence: CASSQEPAGTSLYNEQFF. The CDR3 DNA reads as TGTGCCAGCAGCCAAGAGCCGGCCGGGACTAGCCTATACAATGAGCAGTTCTTC.

Ten or more counts support this clonotype. This chain joins TRBV20-1 and TRBJ2-1, with 12 bases fitting TRBD2. The CDR3 runs to 14 residues. V dropped 1 base and J dropped 5; count of bases not matched to a gene: 0. Germline CDR1 DFQATT, CDR2 SNEGSKA (reference sequence). Here the CDR3 DNA reads TGCAGTGCTAGAGGACTAGCGGGGGACAATGAGCAGTTCTTC. Residues: CSARGLAGDNEQFF.

The V call is TRBV6-4, the J call TRBJ2-3, with D tentatively TRBD1 or TRBD2 (5 bases each). Looked up from germline, CDR1 is MRHNA and CDR2 is SNTAGT. The V and J ends lost 2 bases and 3 bases respectively, with 9 bases between them. The CDR3 is made up of 14 amino acids. CDR3 nucleotides: TGTGCCAGCAGTGACAAGGGGACGACAGATACGCAGTATTTT. It translates to CASSDKGTTDTQYF.

The chain links TRBV20-1 to TRBJ2-7; 7 bases match TRBD2. The CDR3 contains 13 residues. Trimming removed 6 bases from V and 2 bases from J; junction bases left unmatched: 7. Per the germline V gene, CDR1 is DFQATT and CDR2 is SNEGSKA (reference sequence). CDR3 loop: CSAQGGSAYEQYF. CDR3 sequence (DNA): TGCAGTGCGCAAGGCGGGAGCGCCTACGAGCAGTACTTC.